Below, 9 T cell receptor beta chains from the same sample are listed, as sequenced in a study of T cell repertoires in cytomegalovirus infection. Their antigens are not known. TCRdb recomputed calls from the reads with MiXCR, one row per CDR3 protein. Among about 570,000 distinct CDR3 sequences listed, approximately 40% were seen once. The specimen was cultured PBMCs, collected from culture after CMV antigen stimulation. These receptors came from a human donor in good health (CMV status not recorded). Some clones in this sample may be carry-over from other donors' samples.

Turning to this clonotype: A clone one base away is much larger, so this may be a read error. J is TRBJ1-6 and V is TRBV7-2, with TRBD1 identical over 8 bases. The germline V gene has CDR1 SGHTA and CDR2 FQGNSA. The CDR3 covers 15 residues. The CDR3 loop reads CASSSGQGFGSPFHF. DNA for the CDR3: TGTGCCAGCAGCTCCGGACAGGGTTTCGGTTCACCCTTCCACTTT.

This sequence joins TRBV6-6 and TRBJ2-1; 10 positions agree with TRBD2. This CDR3 has 15 residues. Germline trimming cut 5 bases from V and 8 bases from J; bases unmatched to any gene: 9. Germline V lookup: CDR1 MNHNY, CDR2 SVGAGI (reference sequence). In DNA, the CDR3 is TGTGCCAGCAGTAGTAGCGGGAGGATGGCGTATGAGCAGTTCTTC. Its translation: CASSSSGRMAYEQFF.

V is TRBV20-1 and J is TRBJ2-5; 7 positions agree with TRBD1. The CDR3 has 13 amino acids. Germline values: CDR1 DFQATT, CDR2 SNEGSKA (reference sequence). V was pared by 6 bases and J by 0 bases, with 4 bases of the junction left unmatched. CDR3 coding DNA: TGCAGTGCGCAGGGACAGAACCAAGAGACCCAGTACTTC. It translates to CSAQGQNQETQYF.

V gene TRBV7-2 combines with J gene TRBJ1-5; perhaps TRBD1 as D (6 bases). The germline V and J ends were trimmed by 2 bases and 7 bases, with 12 bases remaining between them. The CDR3 spans 14 residues. CDR1 and CDR2 (germline): SGHTA, FQGNSA. This chain's CDR3 is CASSLNGQQQPQHF. As DNA, the CDR3 is TGTGCCAGCAGCTTAAATGGACAGCAACAGCCCCAGCATTTT.

The chain couples TRBV7-2 to TRBJ2-1; 12 nucleotides agree with TRBD2. The V segment lost 5 bases and the J segment 3 bases; nucleotides outside the gene matches: 2. CDR1 is SGHTA and CDR2 is FQGNSA in the germline V gene. The CDR3 runs 15 residues. CDR3 DNA: TGTGCCAGCAGCGTGGGACTAGCGGGCTACAATGAGCAGTTCTTC. The encoded protein is CASSVGLAGYNEQFF.

The chain joins TRBV20-1 to TRBJ2-7; D possibly uses TRBD1 or TRBD2 (6 bases each). Trimming removed 0 bases from V and 9 bases from J, with 15 bases in between. The CDR3 has 13 residues. Germline loops: CDR1 DFQATT, CDR2 SNEGSKA (reference sequence). The CDR3: CSARDSRGVGQYF. The CDR3, as DNA: TGCAGTGCTAGAGACAGTAGGGGGGTCGGGCAGTACTTC.

This chain joins TRBV20-1 and TRBJ2-7; possible D gene TRBD1, 6 bases. V lost 1 base and J 1 base, leaving 17 bases between the germline ends. This CDR3 contains 16 residues. Germline CDR1 and CDR2: DFQATT and SNEGSKA (reference sequence). This CDR3 reads CSARAERDTLSYEQYF. The CDR3 bases are TGCAGTGCTAGAGCAGAACGGGACACCCTATCCTACGAGCAGTACTTC.

This clonotype was observed a handful of times. CDR3 sequence reads: CASSADSGSTTQYF. The CDR3 coding sequence is TGTGCCAGCAGTGCGGACTCTGGTTCAACTACGCAGTATTTT. This rearrangement joins TRBV6-2 or TRBV6-3 to TRBJ2-3; D is possibly TRBD2 (5 bases). Germline loops: CDR1 MNHEY, CDR2 SVGEGT. The CDR3 length is 14 residues. Trimming cost V 5 bases and J 8 bases, with 17 bases left between them.

V and J are TRBV27 and TRBJ2-1, with 9 bases matching TRBD2. Per the germline V gene, CDR1 is MNHEY and CDR2 is SMNVEV (reference sequence). The CDR3 contains 15 residues. With V trimmed by 2 bases and J by 6 bases, 5 bases remained unmatched. The CDR3 spells CASSLIGGRGNEQFF. CDR3 coding DNA: TGTGCCAGCAGTTTAATCGGCGGGAGGGGCAATGAGCAGTTCTTC.